The next 9 T cell receptor beta chains were all read from a single sample in a study of T-cell reconstitution after alpha-beta-depleted transplantation in children. For TCRbeta, the library was prepared with unique molecular identifiers. TCRdb reanalysed the PCR reads using MiXCR and keeps one entry per CDR3 protein. This table has some 490,000 distinct CDR3 sequences, around 13% appearing once. The source material was PBMCs from the stem cell graft donor, sampled from the stem cell graft. The receptor set was obtained from a human donor who donated a stem cell graft to a child with combined immunodeficiency.

The CDR3 spells CASSKGYQGNTEAFF. DNA of the CDR3: TGTGCCAGCAGCAAAGGTTACCAGGGAAACACTGAAGCTTTCTTT. V is TRBV21-1 and J is TRBJ1-1; the table names TRBD1, a call not compared with the DNA. TRBV21-1 is a listed pseudogene. The CDR3 is made up of 15 amino acids.

The chain links TRBV20-1 to TRBJ2-5; D perhaps matches TRBD2 (6 bases). CDR1 is DFQATT, CDR2 SNEGSKA, per germline (reference sequence). There are 11 residues in the CDR3. V lost 6 bases and J lost 7, with 12 bases in between. CDR3 coding DNA: TGCAGTGCCCGCTGGGGAGGGACCCAGTACTTC. Protein: CSARWGGTQYF.

The V and J genes are TRBV5-1 and TRBJ1-2; unclear D gene. CDR3 length: 13 residues. Germline CDR1 reads SGHRS; CDR2 reads YFSETQ. V was shortened by 5 bases and J by 3 bases, with 11 bases between the two germline ends. The chain's CDR3 is CASRAPGDYGYTF. The CDR3 DNA reads TGCGCCAGCAGGGCTCCCGGCGACTATGGCTACACCTTC.

This clonotype was seen ten or more times. This chain joins TRBV20-1 and TRBJ1-1; D not certain. V was cut by 5 bases and J by 0 bases, with 7 bases left in between. CDR1 and CDR2 from the germline V gene are DFQATT and SNEGSKA (reference sequence). CDR3 length equals 12 residues. CDR3 amino acids: CSASLMNTEAFF. CDR3 nucleotides: TGCAGTGCTTCCCTTATGAACACTGAAGCTTTCTTT.

This clonotype occurred a few times. This sequence joins TRBV5-1 and TRBJ2-7; 9 bases align to TRBD2. V lost 4 bases, J lost 7 bases, and 15 bases stayed unmatched. The CDR3 sequence is 16 residues long. The germline gives CDR1 SGHRS, CDR2 YFSETQ. This CDR3 is CASSPSGTSPVGEQYF. In nucleotides, the CDR3 is TGCGCCAGCAGCCCTTCCGGGACTAGCCCGGTGGGGGAGCAGTACTTC. Complete variable domain (other parts from reference TRBV5-1 and TRBJ2-7): KAGVTQTPRYLIKTRGQQVTLSCSPISGHRSVSWYQQTPGQGLQFLFEYFSETQRNKGNFPGRFSGRQFSNSRSEMNVSTLELGDSALYLCASSPSGTSPVGEQYFGPGTRLTVT.

This clonotype was observed many times. CDR3 sequence reads: CSAPQGGGNTIYF. The CDR3 nucleotides read TGCAGTGCTCCCCAGGGAGGTGGAAACACCATATATTTT. J is TRBJ1-3 and V is TRBV20-1, with D perhaps TRBD1 (5 bases). This CDR3 contains 13 residues. V was shortened by 5 bases and J by 3 bases, with 11 bases between the two germline ends. Germline loops: CDR1 DFQATT, CDR2 SNEGSKA (reference sequence).

A few counts support this clonotype. The gene calls are TRBV10-3 and TRBJ1-4; TRBD1 agrees at 7 bases. The length of the CDR3 is 13 residues. CDR1 and CDR2 (germline): ENHRY, SYGVKD. Trimming at V came to 8 bases and at J to 10 bases, leaving 10 bases not matched to a gene. CDR3 nucleotides: TGTGCCATCGGACAATTTCAGGGGGGAAAACTGTTTTTT. It specifies CAIGQFQGGKLFF.

The chain combines TRBV7-2 with TRBJ2-3; D is undetermined. CDR3 length: 14 amino acids. The germline V gene encodes CDR1 SGHTA and CDR2 FQGNSA. Between the trimmed V and J ends, which lost 1 base and 9 bases, there was a span of 14 bases. CDR3: CASSLGWASPTQYF. The CDR3 coding sequence is TGTGCCAGCAGCTTAGGCTGGGCGAGCCCCACGCAGTATTTT.

Many counts were recorded for this clonotype. The chain joins TRBV12-3 or TRBV12-4 to TRBJ2-1, with 11 bases matching TRBD2. V lost 5 bases, J lost 7 bases, and 7 bases stayed unmatched. This CDR3 is built from 15 residues. For the CDR3, the DNA is TGTGCCAGCAGTCACACTAGCGGGAGTTTGAATGAGCAGTTCTTC. Its translation is CASSHTSGSLNEQFF.